This T cell receptor beta chain was obtained from a study of cytomegalovirus exposure and HLA in healthy donors. About this clone: No antigen is known for it.

Overall study findings and caveats: Researchers reported in a later analysis that common viral pathogens appeared linked to several top clusters.

PCR involved 60 Vbeta and 13 Jbeta primers. Sequencing was performed with immunoSEQ multiplex PCR; in TCRdb, only in-frame clones are kept and a portion is missing. This table has 55,000 to 65,000 clones, approximately 80% appearing once. This TCR was sampled from a woman aged 40 to 49 in good health and CMV-seronegative. Sequenced: PBMCs.

CDR3 protein: CASKPGLAGVDAAYEQYF. In DNA form, the CDR3 reads TGCGCCAGCAAACCGGGACTAGCGGGAGTGGATGCGGCTTACGAGCAGTACTTC. The rearrangement uses TRBV10-1 and TRBJ2-7, with TRBD2 matching 14 bases. The junction had 15 bases not matched to a gene; V was cut back by 7 bases and J by 4 bases. This CDR3 is built from 18 residues. Germline assignment: CDR1 WNHNN and CDR2 SYGVQD (reference sequence).